The next 13 T cell receptor beta chains were all read from a single sample in a study of T cell responses to AZD1222 COVID-19 vaccine. Sequencing was performed with immunoSEQ multiplex PCR; in TCRdb, only in-frame clones are kept and a portion is missing. Of approximately 50,000 clones detected, approximately 86% appear once; the ten largest clones hold roughly 7.2%. The source was peripheral blood, collected 28 days after the second AZD1222 dose. These receptors were collected from an adult who received the AZD1222 COVID-19 vaccine.

V is TRBV4-3 and J is TRBJ1-5; no clear D. From germline, CDR1 is LGHNA and CDR2 YSLEER. The CDR3 spans 19 residues. The ends were cut back, 0 bases at V and 1 base at J, with 19 bases in the middle. In DNA, the CDR3 is TGCGCCAGCAGCCAAGAATTAGGTGGTCGTCTCGGGAGCAATCAGCCCCAGCATTTT. Amino acids: CASSQELGGRLGSNQPQHF.

The rearrangement joins TRBV9 to TRBJ2-1; 9 bases are shared with TRBD2. Germline CDR1 reads SGDLS; CDR2 reads YYNGEE. The CDR3 extends over 15 amino acids. V gave up 2 bases and J gave up 3 bases; unmatched junction bases: 3. The CDR3 loop reads CASSVTSGLYNEQFF. CDR3 nucleotide sequence: TGTGCCAGCAGCGTGACTAGCGGCCTCTACAATGAGCAGTTCTTC.

The chain employs TRBV3-1 (or the pseudogene TRBV3-2) and TRBJ2-1; D remains unclear. The germline gives CDR1 LGHDT, CDR2 YNNKEL (reference sequence). The CDR3 totals 13 residues. The V gene lost 0 bases and the J gene lost 8 bases, with 8 bases spanning the gap. CDR3 loop: CASSQDGQDEQFF. CDR3 DNA sequence: TGTGCCAGCAGCCAAGATGGGCAGGATGAGCAGTTCTTC.

V gene TRBV28 combines with J gene TRBJ1-6; tentatively, D is TRBD1 (6 bases). Germline assignment: CDR1 MDHEN and CDR2 SYDVKM. The V gene lost 1 base and the J gene lost 9 bases, with 10 bases spanning the gap. This CDR3 has 14 residues. The DNA for the CDR3 is TGTGCCAGCAGTTTATACAGGGAAGTTTCACCCCTCCACTTT. This codes for CASSLYREVSPLHF. Together with reference TRBV28 and TRBJ1-6, the CDR3 gives the full variable domain: DVKVTQSSRYLVKRTGEKVFLECVQDMDHENMFWYRQDPGLGLRLIYFSYDVKMKEKGDIPEGYSVSREKKERFSLILESASTNQTSMYLCASSLYREVSPLHFGNGTRLTVT.

This clone was observed a few times. V and J are TRBV28 and TRBJ2-1; no clear D. The germline CDR1 and CDR2 sequences are MDHEN and SYDVKM. Trimming left V 2 bases short and J 1 base short, with 9 bases between. This CDR3 has 15 amino acids. The CDR3 DNA reads as TGTGCCAGCAGTTTAGGATTTGGGTCCTACAATGAGCAGTTCTTC. It yields the protein CASSLGFGSYNEQFF.

The rearrangement links TRBV5-5 to TRBJ2-1; a possible D gene is TRBD1 (6 bases). CDR1 SGHKS and CDR2 YYEKEE come from the germline V gene (reference sequence). The CDR3 has 15 amino acids. The germline V and J ends were trimmed by 4 bases and 8 bases, with 19 bases remaining between them. The CDR3 region has the DNA TGTGCCAGCAGCCGGTTGGGGGCCGAGGTATATGAGCAGTTCTTC. Its translation: CASSRLGAEVYEQFF.

This chain connects TRBV6-5 to TRBJ2-7; D is unresolved. Germline V gene sequence: CDR1 MNHEY, CDR2 SVGAGI. The CDR3 sequence is 11 residues long. With 4 bases removed from V and 6 bases from J, the gap between germline ends came to 7 bases. The CDR3 loop is CASSLAGEQYF. CDR3 nucleotide sequence: TGTGCCAGCAGTTTAGCAGGCGAGCAGTACTTC.

Worth noting for this clone: The same CDR3 can be traced to other DNA sequences in this sample. This chain joins TRBV7-2 and TRBJ1-5; D unclear. Germline CDR1 is SGHTA and CDR2 is FQGNSA. CDR3 size: 14 residues. Trimming removed 2 bases from V and 0 bases from J, with 5 bases in between. The CDR3 region is CASSLRGSNQPQHF. CDR3 DNA: TGTGCCAGCAGCTTAAGAGGTAGCAATCAGCCCCAGCATTTT.

The chain is built from TRBV3-1 (or the pseudogene TRBV3-2) and TRBJ2-7; 12 nucleotides agree with TRBD2. This CDR3 contains 15 residues. Germline V gene sequence: CDR1 LGHDT, CDR2 YNNKEL (reference sequence). Germline trimming cut 4 bases from V and 4 bases from J; bases unmatched to any gene: 5. The CDR3 DNA sequence: TGTGCCAGCAGCCCGACTAGCGGGAGACGGTACGAGCAGTACTTC. Translated, it gives CASSPTSGRRYEQYF.

The rearrangement uses TRBV3-1 (or the pseudogene TRBV3-2) and TRBJ1-2; D not certain. V dropped 0 bases and J dropped 7 bases, with 15 bases sitting between them. CDR3 length equals 15 residues. Per the germline V gene, CDR1 is LGHDT and CDR2 is YNNKEL (reference sequence). The CDR3 DNA follows: TGTGCCAGCAGCCAAGATCTGGGCTGGGATCCTGGCTACACCTTC. Translated, it gives CASSQDLGWDPGYTF.

The chain links TRBV5-6 to TRBJ2-3; TRBD2 matches at 7 bases. The CDR3 covers 15 residues. From germline, CDR1 is SGHDT and CDR2 YYEEEE. The ends lost 4 bases at V and 1 base at J; junction bases unmatched: 6. CDR3 in DNA: TGTGCCAGCAGCCGGAAGGCGGGGGGCACAGATACGCAGTATTTT. Translated, it gives CASSRKAGGTDTQYF. Drawing the rest from reference TRBV5-6 and TRBJ2-3, the complete variable domain is DAGVTQSPTHLIKTRGQQVTLRCSPKSGHDTVSWYQQALGQGPQFIFQYYEEEERQRGNFPDRFSGHQFPNYSSELNVNALLLGDSALYLCASSRKAGGTDTQYFGPGTRLTVL.

In regard to this clone: This sample also contains other DNA sequences that code for the same CDR3. The rearrangement joins TRBV7-2 to TRBJ2-7, with 7 bases identical to TRBD1. The CDR3 is 15 amino acids. V trimming: 2 bases; J trimming: 1 base; junction bases outside the gene matches: 5. In germline, CDR1 is SGHTA, CDR2 FQGNSA. This CDR3 reads CASSLTGTASYEQYF. The CDR3 DNA reads TGTGCCAGCAGCTTAACCGGGACAGCTTCCTACGAGCAGTACTTC.

This chain uses TRBV18 with TRBJ2-1; 10 bases align to TRBD1. After removal of 3 bases from V and 0 bases from J, the junction contained 5 bases not matched to a gene. Germline CDR1 is KGHSH and CDR2 is LQKENI. This CDR3 is built from 17 residues. CDR3 residues: CASSPTGGLLSYNEQFF. CDR3 bases: TGTGCCAGCTCACCGACAGGGGGCCTCCTCTCCTACAATGAGCAGTTCTTC.